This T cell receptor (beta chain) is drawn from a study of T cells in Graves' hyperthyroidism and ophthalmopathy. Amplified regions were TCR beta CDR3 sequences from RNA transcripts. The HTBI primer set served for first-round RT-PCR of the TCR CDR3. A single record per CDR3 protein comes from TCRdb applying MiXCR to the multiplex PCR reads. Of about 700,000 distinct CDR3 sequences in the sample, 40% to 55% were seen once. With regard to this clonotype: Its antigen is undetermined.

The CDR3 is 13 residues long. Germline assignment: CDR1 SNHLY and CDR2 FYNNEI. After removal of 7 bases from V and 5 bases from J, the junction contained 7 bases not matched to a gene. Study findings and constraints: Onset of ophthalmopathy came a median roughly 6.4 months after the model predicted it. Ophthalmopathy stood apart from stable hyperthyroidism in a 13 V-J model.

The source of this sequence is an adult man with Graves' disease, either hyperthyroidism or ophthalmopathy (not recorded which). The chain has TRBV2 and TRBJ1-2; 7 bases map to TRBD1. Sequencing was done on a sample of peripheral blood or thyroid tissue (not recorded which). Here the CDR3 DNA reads TGTGCCAGCAAGGGGGCCAGGGGGTATGGCTACACCTTC. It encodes CASKGARGYGYTF.